One and the same sample provided the 5 T cell receptor beta chains below, sequenced in a study of CD8 T cells in ankylosing spondylitis. TCRdb reanalysed the 5' RACE reads using MiXCR and keeps one entry per CDR3 protein. This sample has roughly 230,000 distinct CDR3 sequences, with 8% to 9% found just once. The sequencing input was blood, either unsorted or a sorted T cell fraction (not recorded which). The source of these receptors is a female donor with ankylosing spondylitis or in good health (not recorded which).

At least ten counts were recorded for this clonotype. The gene calls are TRBV5-5 and TRBJ2-7, with no clear D. The V gene lost 4 bases and the J gene lost 3 bases, with 11 bases spanning the gap. CDR3 length equals 13 residues. Germline V CDR1 and CDR2: SGHKS, YYEKEE (reference sequence). The CDR3: CASSADGIYEQYF. The CDR3 DNA is TGTGCCAGCAGCGCGGACGGTATCTACGAGCAGTACTTC.

The table lists this clonotype with many counts. The chain is built from TRBV9 and TRBJ2-7, with D possibly being TRBD2 (5 bases). The CDR3 length is 14 residues. Germline lookup yields CDR1 SGDLS and CDR2 YYNGEE. Trimming shortened V by 4 bases and J by 1 base, and 12 bases separated the two germline ends. CDR3 sequence reads: CASSPWRASYEQYF. The CDR3 DNA follows: TGTGCCAGCAGCCCCTGGCGGGCGTCCTACGAGCAGTACTTC.

The chain is built from TRBV7-2 and TRBJ2-7, with D perhaps matching TRBD1 (6 bases). Germline V gives CDR1 SGHTA, CDR2 FQGNSA. Trimming pared 5 bases from V and 0 bases from J, leaving 14 bases between. This CDR3 region has 15 residues. Here the CDR3 DNA reads TGTGCCAGCAGCGTAGGGGGAGTACACTCCTACGAGCAGTACTTC. It yields the protein CASSVGGVHSYEQYF.

Ten or more counts support this clonotype. The rearrangement uses TRBV20-1 and TRBJ2-7; tentatively, D is TRBD2 (6 bases). V was pared by 1 base and J by 2 bases, with 12 bases between. Looked up from germline, CDR1 is DFQATT and CDR2 is SNEGSKA (reference sequence). The CDR3 has 14 amino acids. The CDR3 here is CSARGAGPPYEQYF. The CDR3 DNA is TGCAGTGCTAGAGGGGCGGGACCCCCCTACGAGCAGTACTTC.

This clonotype was observed many times. This chain links TRBV20-1 with TRBJ1-5; 8 positions match TRBD1. CDR1 and CDR2 from the germline V gene are DFQATT and SNEGSKA (reference sequence). The CDR3 length is 13 residues. J was trimmed by 2 bases and V by 5 bases; bases with no gene match: 2. The CDR3 bases are TGCAGTGCTGTGGACAGGGGCAATCAGCCCCAGCATTTT. Translating it yields CSAVDRGNQPQHF.